The next 4 T cell receptor beta chains were all read from a single sample in a study of cytomegalovirus exposure and HLA in healthy donors (dated by TCRdb to 2016 to 2017). Libraries were prepared through the immunoSEQ multiplex PCR assay. A mixture of 60 forward primers for TCR Vbeta segments and 13 reverse primers for TCR Jbeta segments was used in the multiplex PCR. TCRdb took over this immuneACCESS table, retaining in-frame rearrangements with V and J assigned. Such tables are incomplete; in checked studies, under half of the missing clones stem from an unresolved V gene, and the remainder is unexplained. The sample table holds under 150,000 clones, of which around 73% were seen once. The ten largest make up 13% to 15% of the sample. Sequenced: PBMCs. All receptors derive from a human donor in good health.

This clone was seen only a few times. The chain uses TRBV2 and TRBJ1-1, with a possible D match to TRBD1 (6 bases). V was trimmed by 6 bases and J by 1 base, leaving 9 bases between them. This CDR3 contains 13 residues. The germline gives CDR1 SNHLY, CDR2 FYNNEI. In DNA, the CDR3 is TGTGCCAGCAGGCTGACAGGGAACACTGAAGCTTTCTTT. It encodes CASRLTGNTEAFF.

This clone has a single count. This chain connects TRBV9 to TRBJ1-5; perhaps TRBD1 as D (5 bases). Germline assignment: CDR1 SGDLS and CDR2 YYNGEE. V shed 2 bases and J shed 3 bases, with 9 bases lying between them. This CDR3 is built from 14 residues. CDR3 coding DNA: TGTGCCAGCAGCGTCGGGACTGACAATCAGCCCCAGCATTTT. It yields the protein CASSVGTDNQPQHF.

This chain uses TRBV27 with TRBJ2-1; weak D call: TRBD2 (6 bases). V was clipped by 5 bases and J by 7 bases, with 15 bases between them. The CDR3 is made up of 14 amino acids. Per the germline V gene, CDR1 is MNHEY and CDR2 is SMNVEV (reference sequence). The CDR3 DNA reads as TGTGCCAGCAGTCCCCGGGGGAGGTTGAATGAGCAGTTCTTC. Amino acid sequence: CASSPRGRLNEQFF.

The chain has TRBV19 and TRBJ1-3, with 8 bases fitting TRBD1. CDR1 is LNHDA, CDR2 SQIVND, per germline (reference sequence). There are 15 residues in the CDR3. The junction had 7 bases not matched to a gene; V was cut back by 3 bases and J by 6 bases. CDR3 region: CASSILSGGENTIYF. CDR3 coding DNA: TGTGCCAGTAGTATTCTTTCAGGGGGCGAAAACACCATATATTTT. Using reference TRBV19 and TRBJ1-3 for the parts outside the CDR3, the full variable domain is DGGITQSPKYLFRKEGQNVTLSCEQNLNHDAMYWYRQDPGQGLRLIYYSQIVNDFQKGDIAEGYSVSREKKESFPLTVTSAQKNPTAFYLCASSILSGGENTIYFGEGSWLTVV.